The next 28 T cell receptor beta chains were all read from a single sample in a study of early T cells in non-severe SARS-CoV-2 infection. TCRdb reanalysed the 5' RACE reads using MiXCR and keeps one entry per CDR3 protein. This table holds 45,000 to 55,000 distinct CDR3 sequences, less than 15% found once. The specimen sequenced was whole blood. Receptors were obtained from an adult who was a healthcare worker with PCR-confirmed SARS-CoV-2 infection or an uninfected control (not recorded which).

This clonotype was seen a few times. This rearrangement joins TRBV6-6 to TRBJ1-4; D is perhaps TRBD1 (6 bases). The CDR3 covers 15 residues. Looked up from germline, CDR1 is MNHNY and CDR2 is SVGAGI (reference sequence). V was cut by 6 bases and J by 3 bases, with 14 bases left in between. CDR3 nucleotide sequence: TGTGCCAGCAGCTCTCGGGGGCGGGCTAATGAAAAACTGTTTTTT. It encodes CASSSRGRANEKLFF.

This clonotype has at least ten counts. The chain's CDR3 is CASSIDSGLAETQYF. CDR3 in DNA: TGTGCCAGTAGTATTGATAGCGGGCTGGCAGAGACCCAGTACTTC. The chain couples TRBV19 to TRBJ2-5; 7 bases are a match to TRBD2. The CDR3 loop spans 15 amino acids. Germline values: CDR1 LNHDA, CDR2 SQIVND (reference sequence). J was trimmed by 4 bases and V by 3 bases; bases with no gene match: 8.

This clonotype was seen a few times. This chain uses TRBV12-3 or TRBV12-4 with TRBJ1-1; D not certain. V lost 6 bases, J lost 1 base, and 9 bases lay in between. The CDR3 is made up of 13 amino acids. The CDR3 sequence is CASRLISNTEAFF. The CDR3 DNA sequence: TGTGCCAGCAGGCTAATCTCGAACACTGAAGCTTTCTTT.

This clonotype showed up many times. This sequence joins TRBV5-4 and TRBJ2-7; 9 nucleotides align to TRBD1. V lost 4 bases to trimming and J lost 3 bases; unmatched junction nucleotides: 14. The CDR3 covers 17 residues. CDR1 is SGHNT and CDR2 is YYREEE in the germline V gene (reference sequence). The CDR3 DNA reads TGTGCCAGCAGCCCAGACCTCTCCCGGGACAGGGACTACGAGCAGTACTTC. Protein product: CASSPDLSRDRDYEQYF.

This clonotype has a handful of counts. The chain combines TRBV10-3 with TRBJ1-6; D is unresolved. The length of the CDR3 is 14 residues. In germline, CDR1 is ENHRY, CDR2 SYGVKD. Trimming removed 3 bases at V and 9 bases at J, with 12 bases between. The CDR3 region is CAISDGRVISPLHF. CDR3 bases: TGTGCCATCAGTGATGGTAGGGTTATTTCACCCCTCCACTTT.

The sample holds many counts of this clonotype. The CDR3 bases are TGTGCCAGCAGCTTATTATCGACAGATACGCAGTATTTT. Its translation: CASSLLSTDTQYF. This sequence joins TRBV7-8 and TRBJ2-3; D is unresolved. From germline, CDR1 is SGHVS and CDR2 FQNEAQ. Trimming removed 2 bases from V and 3 bases from J, with 6 bases in between. This CDR3 spans 13 amino acids.

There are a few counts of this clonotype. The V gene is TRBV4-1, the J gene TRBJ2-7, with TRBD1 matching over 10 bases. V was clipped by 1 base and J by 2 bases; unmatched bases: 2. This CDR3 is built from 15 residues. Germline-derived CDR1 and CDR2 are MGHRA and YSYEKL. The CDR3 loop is CASSQAGTGAYEQYF. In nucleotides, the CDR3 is TGCGCCAGCAGCCAAGCCGGGACAGGGGCCTACGAGCAGTACTTC.

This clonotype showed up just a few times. CDR3 amino acids: CASSLWQGTEAFF. CDR3 bases: TGTGCCAGCAGTTTATGGCAGGGCACTGAAGCTTTCTTT. The V and J genes are TRBV27 and TRBJ1-1; weak D call: TRBD1 (5 bases). Germline-derived CDR1 and CDR2 are MNHEY and SMNVEV (reference sequence). The CDR3 is 13 amino acids. V was shortened by 1 base and J by 4 bases, with 7 bases between the two germline ends.

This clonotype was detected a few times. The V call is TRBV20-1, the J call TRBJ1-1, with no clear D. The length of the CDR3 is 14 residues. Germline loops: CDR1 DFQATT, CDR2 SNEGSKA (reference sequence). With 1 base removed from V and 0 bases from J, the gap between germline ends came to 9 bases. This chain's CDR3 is CSARVPVMNTEAFF. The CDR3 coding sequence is TGCAGTGCTAGAGTGCCGGTGATGAACACTGAAGCTTTCTTT.

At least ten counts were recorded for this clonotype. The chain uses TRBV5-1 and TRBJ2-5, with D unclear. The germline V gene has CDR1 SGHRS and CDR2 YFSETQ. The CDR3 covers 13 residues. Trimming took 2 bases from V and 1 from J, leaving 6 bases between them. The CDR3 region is CASSFQVQETQYF. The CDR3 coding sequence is TGCGCCAGCAGCTTCCAGGTCCAAGAGACCCAGTACTTC.

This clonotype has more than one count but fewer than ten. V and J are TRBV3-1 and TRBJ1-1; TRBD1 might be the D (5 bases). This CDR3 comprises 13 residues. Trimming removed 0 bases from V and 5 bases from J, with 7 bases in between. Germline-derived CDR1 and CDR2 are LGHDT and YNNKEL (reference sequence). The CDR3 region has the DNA TGTGCCAGCAGCCAAGAACGGGGGACTGAAGCTTTCTTT. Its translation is CASSQERGTEAFF.

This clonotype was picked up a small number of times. This CDR3 reads CASSPGVGGRDEQFF. For the CDR3, the DNA is TGTGCCAGCAGTCCGGGGGTAGGAGGCCGTGATGAGCAGTTCTTC. V and J are TRBV12-3 or TRBV12-4 and TRBJ2-1, with D maybe TRBD2 (6 bases). V lost 5 bases and J lost 8, with 19 bases in between. The CDR3 is made up of 15 amino acids.

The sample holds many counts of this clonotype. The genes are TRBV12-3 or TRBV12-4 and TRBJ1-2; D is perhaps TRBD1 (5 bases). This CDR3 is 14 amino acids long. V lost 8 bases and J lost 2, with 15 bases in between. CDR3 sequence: CASGVLGGNYGYTF. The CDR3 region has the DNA TGTGCCAGCGGAGTCCTGGGGGGAAACTATGGCTACACCTTC.

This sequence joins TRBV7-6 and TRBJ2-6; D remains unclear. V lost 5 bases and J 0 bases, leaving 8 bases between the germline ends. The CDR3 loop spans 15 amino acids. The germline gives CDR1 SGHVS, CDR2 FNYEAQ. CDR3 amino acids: CASSRWGSGANVLTF. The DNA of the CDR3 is TGTGCCAGCAGCCGGTGGGGCTCTGGGGCCAACGTCCTGACTTTC.

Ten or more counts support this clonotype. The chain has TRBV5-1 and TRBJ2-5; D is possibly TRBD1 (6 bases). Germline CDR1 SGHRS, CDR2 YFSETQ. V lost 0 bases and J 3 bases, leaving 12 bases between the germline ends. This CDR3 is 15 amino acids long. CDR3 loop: CASSLVTGQEETQYF. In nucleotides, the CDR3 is TGCGCCAGCAGCTTGGTTACAGGGCAAGAAGAGACCCAGTACTTC. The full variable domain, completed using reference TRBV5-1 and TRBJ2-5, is KAGVTQTPRYLIKTRGQQVTLSCSPISGHRSVSWYQQTPGQGLQFLFEYFSETQRNKGNFPGRFSGRQFSNSRSEMNVSTLELGDSALYLCASSLVTGQEETQYFGPGTRLLVL.

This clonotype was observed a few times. CDR3 sequence reads: CASSPWTSGGITDTQYF. CDR3 DNA: TGTGCCAGCAGTCCATGGACTAGCGGGGGTATCACAGATACGCAGTATTTT. This chain links TRBV27 with TRBJ2-3; 13 bases match TRBD2. V was clipped by 5 bases and J by 2 bases; unmatched bases: 7. Germline CDR1 reads MNHEY; CDR2 reads SMNVEV (reference sequence). The CDR3 loop spans 17 amino acids.

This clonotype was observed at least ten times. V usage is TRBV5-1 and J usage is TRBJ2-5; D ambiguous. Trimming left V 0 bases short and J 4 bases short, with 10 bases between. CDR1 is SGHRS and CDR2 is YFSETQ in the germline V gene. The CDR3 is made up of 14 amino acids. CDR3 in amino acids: CASSLGAGRETQYF. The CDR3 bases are TGCGCCAGCAGCTTGGGGGCAGGCAGAGAGACCCAGTACTTC.

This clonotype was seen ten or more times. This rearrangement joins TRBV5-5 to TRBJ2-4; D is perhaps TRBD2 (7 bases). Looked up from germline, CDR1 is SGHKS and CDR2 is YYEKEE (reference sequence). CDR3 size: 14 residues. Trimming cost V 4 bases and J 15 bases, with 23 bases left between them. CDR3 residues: CASSRGGLPEFPYF. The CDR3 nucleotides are TGTGCCAGCAGCAGGGGGGGACTCCCGGAGTTCCCGTACTTC.

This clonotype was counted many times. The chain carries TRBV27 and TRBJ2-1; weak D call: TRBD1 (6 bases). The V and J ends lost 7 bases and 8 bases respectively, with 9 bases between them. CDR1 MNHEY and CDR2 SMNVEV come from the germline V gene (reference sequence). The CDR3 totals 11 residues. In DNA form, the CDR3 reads TGTGCCAGCACGTCAGGGGATGAGCAGTTCTTC. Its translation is CASTSGDEQFF.

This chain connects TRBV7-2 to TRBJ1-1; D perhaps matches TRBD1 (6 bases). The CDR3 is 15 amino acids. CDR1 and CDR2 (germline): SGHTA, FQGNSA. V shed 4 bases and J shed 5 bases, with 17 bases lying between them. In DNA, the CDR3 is TGTGCCAGCAGCTGGGGGCCCCTCTGGGGGACTGAAGCTTTCTTT. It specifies CASSWGPLWGTEAFF.

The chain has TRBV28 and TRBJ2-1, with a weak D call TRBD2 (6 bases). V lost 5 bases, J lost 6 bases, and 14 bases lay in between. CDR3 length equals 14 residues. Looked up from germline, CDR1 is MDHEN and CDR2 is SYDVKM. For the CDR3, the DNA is TGTGCCAGCAGTCCCGTGGGGAGGATCAATGAGCAGTTCTTC. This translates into CASSPVGRINEQFF.

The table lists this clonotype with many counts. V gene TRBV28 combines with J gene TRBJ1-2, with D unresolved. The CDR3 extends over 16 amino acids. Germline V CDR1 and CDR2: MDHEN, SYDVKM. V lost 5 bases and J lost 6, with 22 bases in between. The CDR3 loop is CASSPRDGPIADGYTF. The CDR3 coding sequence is TGTGCCAGCAGTCCGAGAGACGGCCCCATAGCAGATGGCTACACCTTC.

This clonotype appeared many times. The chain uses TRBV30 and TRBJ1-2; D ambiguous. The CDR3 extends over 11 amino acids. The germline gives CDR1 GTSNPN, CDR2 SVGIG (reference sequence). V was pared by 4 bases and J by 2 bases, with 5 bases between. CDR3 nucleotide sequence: TGTGCCTGGACCCCCAACTATGGCTACACCTTC. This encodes CAWTPNYGYTF.

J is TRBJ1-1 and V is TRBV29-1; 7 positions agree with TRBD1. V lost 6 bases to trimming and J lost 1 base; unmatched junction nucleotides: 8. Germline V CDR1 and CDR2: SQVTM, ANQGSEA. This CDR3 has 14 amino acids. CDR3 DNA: TGCAGCGTCCCCCCCAGGGGGACGAACACTGAAGCTTTCTTT. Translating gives CSVPPRGTNTEAFF.

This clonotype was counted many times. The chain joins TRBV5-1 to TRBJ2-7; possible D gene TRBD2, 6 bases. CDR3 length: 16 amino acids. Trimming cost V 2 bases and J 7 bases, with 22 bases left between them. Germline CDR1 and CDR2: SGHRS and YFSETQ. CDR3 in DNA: TGCGCCAGCAGCTTAGCGAGGGAGACGGGGAGGAGTGAGCAGTACTTC. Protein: CASSLARETGRSEQYF.

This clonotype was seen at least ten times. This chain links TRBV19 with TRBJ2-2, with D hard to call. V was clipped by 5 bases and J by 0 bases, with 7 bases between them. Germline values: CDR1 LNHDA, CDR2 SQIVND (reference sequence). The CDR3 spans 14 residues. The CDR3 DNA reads TGTGCCAGTAGTGTGGGTCCGAACACCGGGGAGCTGTTTTTT. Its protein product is CASSVGPNTGELFF.

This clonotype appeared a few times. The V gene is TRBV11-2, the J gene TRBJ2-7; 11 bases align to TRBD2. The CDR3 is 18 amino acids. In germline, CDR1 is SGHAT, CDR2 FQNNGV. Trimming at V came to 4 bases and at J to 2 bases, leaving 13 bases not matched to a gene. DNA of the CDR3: TGTGCCAGCAGCTCTCTAAGGCCCACTAGCGGGAGCACCTACGAGCAGTACTTC. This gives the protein CASSSLRPTSGSTYEQYF.

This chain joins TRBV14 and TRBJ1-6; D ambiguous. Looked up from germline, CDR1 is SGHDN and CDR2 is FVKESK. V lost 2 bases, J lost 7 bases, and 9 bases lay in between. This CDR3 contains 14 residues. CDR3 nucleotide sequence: TGTGCCAGCAGCCAATTGCAGGCCAATTCACCCCTCCACTTT. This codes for CASSQLQANSPLHF.